Detailed here is one T cell receptor beta chain. This entry belongs to a study of shared T cell receptors in the human thymus. Produced via immunoSEQ multiplex PCR; TCRdb's table is partial and in-frame only. The sample lists about 380,000 clones, approximately 95% seen once, with around 0.018% in the top ten. Material for sequencing was thymocytes. This sequence originates from a human donor.

The CDR3, as DNA: TGTGCCAGCAGTCCCGATAGAGGGGCGGGGGCTGAAGCTTTCTTT. This sequence encodes CASSPDRGAGAEAFF. The chain links TRBV28 to TRBJ1-1; maybe TRBD1 (5 bases). The V gene lost 5 bases and the J gene lost 6 bases, with 19 bases spanning the gap. This CDR3 comprises 15 residues. Germline V gives CDR1 MDHEN, CDR2 SYDVKM.